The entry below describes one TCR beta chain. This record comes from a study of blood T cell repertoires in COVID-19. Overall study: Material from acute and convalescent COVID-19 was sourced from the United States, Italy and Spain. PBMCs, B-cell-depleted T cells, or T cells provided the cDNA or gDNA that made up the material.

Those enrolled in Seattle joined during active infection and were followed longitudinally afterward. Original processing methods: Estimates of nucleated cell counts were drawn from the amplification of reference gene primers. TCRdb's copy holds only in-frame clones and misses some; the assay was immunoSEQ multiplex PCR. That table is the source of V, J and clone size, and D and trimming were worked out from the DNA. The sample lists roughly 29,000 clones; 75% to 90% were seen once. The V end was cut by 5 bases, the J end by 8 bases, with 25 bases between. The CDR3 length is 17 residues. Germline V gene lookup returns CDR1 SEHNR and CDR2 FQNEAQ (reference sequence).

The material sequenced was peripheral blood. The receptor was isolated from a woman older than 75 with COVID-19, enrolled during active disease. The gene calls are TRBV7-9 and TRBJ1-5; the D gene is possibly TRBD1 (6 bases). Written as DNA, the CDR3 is TGTGCCAGCAGCATATACGGGACAACGAGTGGTAAGGAGCCCCAGCATTTT. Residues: CASSIYGTTSGKEPQHF.